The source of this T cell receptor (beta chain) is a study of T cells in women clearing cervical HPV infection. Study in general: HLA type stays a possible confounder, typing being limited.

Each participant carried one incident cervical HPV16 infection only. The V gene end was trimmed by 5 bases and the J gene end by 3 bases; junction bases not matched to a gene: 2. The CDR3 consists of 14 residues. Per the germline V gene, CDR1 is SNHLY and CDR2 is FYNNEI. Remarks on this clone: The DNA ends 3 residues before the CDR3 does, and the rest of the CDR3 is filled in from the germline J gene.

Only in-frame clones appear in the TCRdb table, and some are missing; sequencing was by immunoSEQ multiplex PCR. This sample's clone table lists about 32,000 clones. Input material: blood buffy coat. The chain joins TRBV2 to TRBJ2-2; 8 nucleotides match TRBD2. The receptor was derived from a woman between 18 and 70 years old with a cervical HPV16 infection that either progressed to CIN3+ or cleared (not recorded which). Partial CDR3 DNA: TGTGCCAGCAGTAGGACTAGCTACACCGGGGAG. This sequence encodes CASSRTSYTGE. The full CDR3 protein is CASSRTSYTGELFF.